This TCR beta chain was recovered during a study of T cells expressing NK-cell markers. Study at large: Sorted T-cell subsets CD3+CD56+NKG2C+, CD3+CD56+NKG2C- and CD3+CD56-NKG2C+ were TCR beta-sequenced.

Per germline, CDR1 KGHDR and CDR2 SFDVKD. The CDR3 loop spans 12 amino acids. Comment on this clonotype: Its antigen is still unknown.

TCRdb re-called the 5' RACE reads and shows each CDR3 protein once, DNA omitted. The repertoire table contains about 260,000 distinct CDR3 sequences. General observations from the study: Of CD8+ T cells, about 1.0-8% belonged to dominant NKG2C+ clonotypes in roughly six donors.

The rearrangement links TRBV24-1 to TRBJ2-5. The clonotype originates from a man between 18 and 35 years old in good health. The sequencing input was blood T cells: a sorted CD56 or NKG2C T cell subset, CD4+ or CD8+ T cells, or bulk PBMC T cells (not recorded which). The CDR3 region is CATSDFQETQYF.